These T cell receptor beta chains were read from a single sample in a study of blood T cell repertoires in COVID-19. Clones were read by immunoSEQ multiplex PCR, and TCRdb kept only the in-frame ones, dropping some. Among roughly 250,000 clones listed, 80% to 85% were seen once. Source material: peripheral blood. These receptors were obtained from a middle-aged woman who had recovered from COVID-19. CDR3s include the opening cysteine and the closing phenylalanine or tryptophan. A D gene is named only where the DNA matches it firmly. Rows give clone size only sometimes, using once, few, many, or a class for an expanded clone.

d_gene,v_gene,abundance,j_gene,CDR3aa,CDR3nt
-,TRBV5-1,-,TRBJ1-4,CASSLVTGPLGKLFF,TGCGCCAGCAGCTTGGTTACAGGGCCCCTGGGAAAACTGTTTTTT
-,TRBV2,-,TRBJ1-4,CASKSLATEPTSVFF,TGTGCCAGCAAAAGTTTGGCCACAGAGCCCACTTCGGTGTTTTTT
TRBD2,TRBV5-1,-,TRBJ2-5,CASSLLAGGPGTQYF,TGCGCCAGCAGCTTACTAGCGGGGGGGCCTGGGACCCAGTACTTC
-,TRBV6-6,few,TRBJ2-1,CASGTSTIYNEQFF,TGTGCCAGCGGAACAAGTACTATCTACAATGAGCAGTTCTTC
TRBD1,TRBV7-2,-,TRBJ2-1,CASSTDRGAYNEQFF,TGTGCCAGCAGCACGGACAGGGGAGCCTACAATGAGCAGTTCTTC
TRBD2,TRBV5-6,few,TRBJ2-7,CASSLALAGFYEQYF,TGTGCCAGCAGCTTAGCCCTAGCGGGCTTCTACGAGCAGTACTTC
-,TRBV2,many,TRBJ1-1,CASSVGGKSTEAFF,TGTGCCAGCAGTGTGGGAGGGAAGAGCACTGAAGCTTTCTTT
TRBD1,TRBV7-9,once,TRBJ2-2,CARDREENTGELFF,TGTGCCAGAGACAGGGAAGAAAACACCGGGGAGCTGTTTTTT
-,TRBV6-5,-,TRBJ2-1,CASNSGTYNEQFF,TGTGCCAGCAACTCAGGGACCTACAATGAGCAGTTCTTC
TRBD1,TRBV6-1,once,TRBJ2-4,CASSDGTGLNIQYF,TGTGCCAGCAGTGACGGGACAGGGCTAAACATTCAGTACTTC
TRBD1,TRBV7-3,-,TRBJ2-1,CASSWDRGGYNEQFF,TGTGCCAGCAGCTGGGACAGGGGGGGCTACAATGAGCAGTTCTTC
TRBD1,TRBV15,-,TRBJ2-2,CAAGTVRTGELFF,TGTGCCGCCGGGACAGTGAGGACCGGGGAGCTGTTTTTT
TRBD1,TRBV5-1,once,TRBJ1-4,CASSLNRGRGEKLFF,TGCGCCAGCAGCCTCAACAGGGGGCGGGGTGAAAAACTGTTTTTT
-,TRBV18,-,TRBJ2-3,CASSESTVGTDTQYF,TGTGCCAGCTCAGAAAGTACAGTAGGCACAGATACGCAGTATTTT
-,TRBV30,few,TRBJ1-2,CAWSFLRGSYGYTF,TGTGCCTGGAGTTTCCTTAGGGGTAGCTATGGCTACACCTTC
TRBD1,TRBV5-1,-,TRBJ1-1,CASSKGQGGTEAFF,TGCGCCAGCAGCAAAGGACAGGGGGGGACTGAAGCTTTCTTT
-,TRBV3-1/TRBV3-2,-,TRBJ1-3,CASSPIDRLNTIYF,TGTGCCAGCAGCCCCATAGACAGGTTAAACACCATATATTTT
TRBD2,TRBV9,-,TRBJ2-5,CASSVGLASGEETQYF,TGTGCCAGCAGCGTCGGGTTGGCTAGCGGGGAGGAGACCCAGTACTTC
-,TRBV28,-,TRBJ2-7,CASSLQGLYEQYF,TGTGCCAGCAGTTTACAGGGACTCTACGAGCAGTACTTC
TRBD1,TRBV19,-,TRBJ2-7,CASSGGPYEQYF,TGTGCCAGTTCAGGGGGCCCCTACGAGCAGTACTTC
-,TRBV19,-,TRBJ2-2,CASSIGQGGFGELFF,TGTGCCAGTAGTATTGGGCAGGGGGGCTTCGGGGAGCTGTTTTTT
-,TRBV6-2/TRBV6-3,-,TRBJ1-6,CASSRTERNSPLHF,TGTGCCAGCAGCCGGACAGAGAGAAATTCACCCCTCCACTTT
TRBD1,TRBV18,once,TRBJ1-1,CASSPPILDRAVMNTEAFF,TGTGCCAGCTCACCACCGATCTTGGACAGGGCCGTCATGAACACTGAAGCTTTCTTT
TRBD1,TRBV27,-,TRBJ2-5,CASSSQTGGGLETQYF,TGTGCCAGCAGTTCCCAGACAGGGGGCGGACTAGAGACCCAGTACTTC
TRBD1,TRBV6-5,-,TRBJ1-6,CASRLDRGSSPLHF,TGTGCCAGCAGATTGGACAGGGGTTCTTCACCCCTCCACTTT
-,TRBV5-1,once,TRBJ2-3,CASSLGGLVSFNTDTQYF,TGCGCCAGCAGCTTGGGCGGGTTGGTTAGTTTTAACACAGATACGCAGTATTTT
TRBD1,TRBV28,once,TRBJ1-6,CASSPGTGQDSPLHF,TGTGCCAGCAGTCCCGGGACAGGGCAGGATTCACCCCTCCACTTT
-,TRBV19,-,TRBJ1-2,CASSASQGNYGYTF,TGTGCCAGTAGTGCCTCCCAGGGGAACTATGGCTACACCTTC
TRBD2,TRBV27,-,TRBJ2-7,CASSFTSGGFYEQYF,TGTGCCAGCAGTTTTACTAGCGGGGGCTTTTACGAGCAGTACTTC
-,TRBV6-4,-,TRBJ2-1,CASSPRGTAYNEQFF,TGTGCCAGCAGCCCACGCGGGACAGCGTACAATGAGCAGTTCTTC
TRBD2,TRBV24-1,-,TRBJ2-3,CATSDLTSGGTDTQYF,TGTGCCACCAGTGATTTGACTAGCGGGGGCACAGATACGCAGTATTTT
-,TRBV18,-,TRBJ2-7,CASSPGLVSYEQYF,TGTGCCAGCTCACCTGGACTCGTCTCCTACGAGCAGTACTTC
-,TRBV6-5,-,TRBJ1-5,CASSLAGFSPQHF,TGTGCCAGCAGTTTAGCGGGCTTTTCGCCCCAGCATTTT
-,TRBV6-6,-,TRBJ2-1,CASSYSAYEQFF,TGTGCCAGCAGTTACTCGGCCTATGAGCAGTTCTTC
-,TRBV28,-,TRBJ1-4,CASSVQGATEKLFF,TGTGCCAGCAGTGTACAGGGAGCGACTGAAAAACTGTTTTTT
TRBD1,TRBV3-1/TRBV3-2,-,TRBJ2-6,CASSHFGQGEGGANVLTF,TGTGCCAGCAGCCACTTCGGACAGGGCGAGGGGGGGGCCAACGTCCTGACTTTC
TRBD1,TRBV18,-,TRBJ1-5,CASSPPGQDYNQPQHF,TGTGCCAGCTCACCCCCGGGACAGGACTACAATCAGCCCCAGCATTTT
-,TRBV3-1/TRBV3-2,-,TRBJ2-2,CASSQGERKLFF,TGTGCCAGCAGCCAAGGAGAGCGAAAGCTGTTTTTT
-,TRBV10-3,once,TRBJ2-7,CAISESLGQSSSYEQYF,TGTGCCATCAGTGAGTCTCTCGGACAGTCAAGCTCCTACGAGCAGTACTTC
-,TRBV23-1,-,TRBJ2-7,CASSQSTLSGGQGAYEQYF,TGCGCCAGCAGTCAATCGACCCTTTCAGGAGGGCAGGGCGCCTACGAGCAGTACTTC
TRBD1,TRBV28,-,TRBJ2-2,CASSFGTGVISGELFF,TGTGCCAGCAGTTTTGGGACAGGGGTTATATCCGGGGAGCTGTTTTTT